This T cell receptor (beta chain) appears in the sequencing data of a study of T-cell reconstitution after alpha-beta-depleted transplantation in children. Study-wide results and limits: One year after transplant, T-cell counts and diversity came mostly from newly produced T cells. For some patients, TCRbeta diversity was high at day 60 because of recipient T cells and thymic progenitors that survived.

This clonotype was counted between two and nine times. Its target is unknown. The CDR3 is 14 amino acids. The germline V and J ends were trimmed by 2 bases and 4 bases, with 11 bases remaining between them. Preparation of the TCRbeta library used unique molecular identifiers. TCRdb used MiXCR to reprocess the PCR reads, holding one entry per CDR3 protein. Among 98,000 or so distinct CDR3 sequences listed, around 22% were seen once. This clonotype was obtained from a boy between 2 and 10 years old with acute lymphoblastic leukemia, due to receive a stem cell transplant. J is TRBJ1-2 and V is TRBV12-3 or TRBV12-4, with D perhaps matching TRBD1 (6 bases). Sequenced material: PBMCs, taken before TCRalphabeta/CD19-depleted stem cell transplant. DNA for the CDR3: TGTGCCAGCAGTTTAAGTCAGGGGAGCTATGGCTACACCTTC. Its translation is CASSLSQGSYGYTF.